This T cell receptor (beta chain) originates from a study of shared clonotypes between healthy human individuals. Overall study results and limits: Lower generation probabilities were found for non-shared clonotypes than for those shared by all four donors.

Subsets obtained from CD4+ cells comprised CD45RA+ naive and CD45RA-negative memory cells. As to this clone: Its antigen is unidentified.

Profiling relied on immunoSEQ multiplex PCR, and the TCRdb table lists in-frame clones only, not all of them. The table lists more than 1,200,000 clones, approximately 98.5% of them singletons. V gave up 2 bases and J gave up 5 bases, with 14 bases separating them. The CDR3 loop spans 15 amino acids. Germline V gene sequence: CDR1 MGHRA, CDR2 YSYEKL. The chain couples TRBV4-1 to TRBJ2-3, with D perhaps TRBD2 (5 bases). Sample: naive CD4+ T cells sorted from blood. The subset is: CD45RA+ positively selected. The TCR originated in a man in his thirties or forties in good health. CDR3 protein: CASSQRARAVDTQYF. In DNA, the CDR3 is TGCGCCAGCAGCCAACGTGCGAGAGCGGTAGATACGCAGTATTTT.